This TCR beta chain comes out of a study of shared clonotypes between healthy human individuals. Study-level results: Sorted-subset sequencing was shown by rarefaction to be incomplete despite large depth.

Sorted-subset replicate PCRs used about 190 ng of genomic DNA. This amount corresponded to approximately 30,000 T cell genomes. This table comes from immunoSEQ multiplex PCR, and its TCRdb copy is limited to in-frame clones, with some not included. This sample has 950,000 to 1,300,000 clones; 75% occur once, and the top ten carry approximately 1.5%. Comment on this clone: Its antigen is unknown.

The donor population consisted of healthy HIV-negative adults with no recent acute infections or vaccinations. Splitting of CD4+ cells produced CD45RA+ naive and CD45RA-negative memory subsets. CDR3 size: 13 residues. Germline V gene sequence: CDR1 MNHNS, CDR2 SASEGT. V was clipped by 7 bases and J by 2 bases, with 12 bases between them. This sequence originates from a man younger than 35 in good health. The specimen sequenced was memory CD4+ T cells sorted from blood. Specified subset: CD45RA-negative fraction. This rearrangement joins TRBV6-1 to TRBJ2-7, with D possibly matching TRBD1 (6 bases). The CDR3 DNA sequence: TGTGCCAGCACCCTACAGGGCCCCTACGAGCAGTACTTC. As protein: CASTLQGPYEQYF.